The present TCR beta chain was sequenced within a study of patients and donors after allogeneic stem cell transplantation. The germline gives CDR1 MDHEN, CDR2 SYDVKM. This CDR3 is 19 amino acids long. V gave up 1 base and J gave up 5 bases, with 26 bases separating them. MiXCR was run by TCRdb on the RT-PCR reads, yielding one entry per CDR3 protein. The sample includes approximately 140,000 distinct CDR3 sequences, 30% to 45% of them seen just once. Material: blood, either unsorted or a sorted T cell fraction (not recorded which). This rearrangement joins TRBV28 to TRBJ2-5; TRBD1 is a possible D gene (6 bases). This receptor was identified in a human donor who was either an allogeneic HSCT recipient or a stem cell or donor lymphocyte infusion donor (not recorded which). It is not recorded whose cells these are; they may come from a transplant donor. The DNA of the CDR3 is TGTGCCAGCAGTTTATCTGCCCTGCTTACGGCAGGGGTGGGGGAGACCCAGTACTTC. This codes for CASSLSALLTAGVGETQYF.